This T cell receptor beta chain is drawn from a study of shared clonotypes between healthy human individuals. Study-level points and caveats: Clonotypes which were not shared had lower generation probabilities than clonotypes that all four donors shared. Specimens sampled were limited to blood, with tissue repertoires likely differing.

As handled by the study authors: Junction-only sequences without quality scores came from ImmunoSEQ, so filtering differed. Data came from immunoSEQ multiplex PCR; TCRdb stores just in-frame clones and leaves some out. The D gene and trimming were derived from the DNA, and the V and J assignments and clone size from that table. The repertoire includes about 2.5 million clones, roughly 92% of them detected once, and 0.37% sits in the top ten. Germline-derived CDR1 and CDR2 are SEHNR and FQNEAQ (reference sequence). CDR3 length: 14 residues. The V end lost 3 bases, the J end lost 3 bases, and 11 bases lay between the germline ends. As concerns this clone: Its antigen is not known. Other nucleotide sequences from this sample produce the same CDR3.

Source material: naive CD4+ T cells from PBMCs. As for subset: CD45RA+ positively selected. This clonotype was obtained from a man younger than 30 in good health. Some clones in this sample may be carry-over from other donors' samples. This rearrangement joins TRBV7-9 to TRBJ1-2; maybe TRBD1 (6 bases). The CDR3 DNA reads as TGTGCCAGCAGCTTGGGGGCTAGGGACTATGGCTACACCTTC. Its translation: CASSLGARDYGYTF.